The 21 T cell receptor beta chains below were found in one sample sequenced in a study of blood T cell repertoires in COVID-19. TCRdb keeps only in-frame clones here, not all; method: immunoSEQ multiplex PCR. The table includes some 110,000 clones, 70% to 90% detected once. Sequencing used peripheral blood. Every receptor here comes from a man aged 30-40 years with acute or convalescent COVID-19.

The genes are TRBV7-2 and TRBJ1-1; possible D gene TRBD1, 5 bases. The CDR3 has 14 amino acids. Germline values: CDR1 SGHTA, CDR2 FQGNSA. Trimming removed 5 bases at V and 3 bases at J, with 13 bases between. CDR3 bases: TGTGCCAGCAGCACATGGGGAGGGGACACTGAAGCTTTCTTT. Translated, it gives CASSTWGGDTEAFF.

The chain couples TRBV7-3 to TRBJ2-1; a weak D match, TRBD2 (7 bases). V was clipped by 2 bases and J by 5 bases, with 25 bases between them. Germline CDR1 and CDR2: SGHTA and FQGTGA. The CDR3 is 19 residues long. The CDR3 sequence: CASSLDLPGRGMGDNEQFF. DNA for the CDR3: TGTGCCAGCAGCTTAGATTTACCAGGGAGGGGGATGGGTGACAATGAGCAGTTCTTC. The full variable domain, rest sourced from reference TRBV7-3 and TRBJ2-1, is GAGVSQTPSNKVTEKGKYVELRCDPISGHTALYWYRQSLGQGPEFLIYFQGTGAADDSGLPNDRFFAVRPEGSVSTLKIQRTERGDSAVYLCASSLDLPGRGMGDNEQFFGPGTRLTVL.

This chain connects TRBV3-1 (or the pseudogene TRBV3-2) to TRBJ1-1; a possible D gene is TRBD1 (5 bases). The germline gives CDR1 LGHDT, CDR2 YNNKEL (reference sequence). V was pared by 6 bases and J by 7 bases, with 18 bases between. This CDR3 region has 14 residues. The CDR3 reads CASRHGTAGSEAFF. The CDR3 DNA is TGTGCCAGCAGACATGGGACGGCGGGGAGTGAAGCTTTCTTT.

This chain connects TRBV24-1 to TRBJ1-5; 8 positions agree with TRBD1. Germline trimming cut 4 bases from V and 4 bases from J; bases unmatched to any gene: 8. This CDR3 has 16 residues. From germline, CDR1 is KGHDR and CDR2 SFDVKD. The CDR3 nucleotides are TGTGCCACCAGTGACGGTGAGGACAGGGAAAATCAGCCCCAGCATTTT. This codes for CATSDGEDRENQPQHF.

Points on this clone: This CDR3 is also generated by other DNA sequences in the sample. The genes are TRBV18 and TRBJ1-1, with 12 positions matching TRBD1. The CDR3 is 16 residues long. The germline V gene encodes CDR1 KGHSH and CDR2 LQKENI. J was trimmed by 3 bases and V by 1 base; bases with no gene match: 3. DNA for the CDR3: TGTGCCAGCTCACCACGGGACAGGGGGCCCTACACTGAAGCTTTCTTT. The encoded protein is CASSPRDRGPYTEAFF. Combining the CDR3 with reference TRBV18 and TRBJ1-1 gives the whole variable domain NAGVMQNPRHLVRRRGQEARLRCSPMKGHSHVYWYRQLPEEGLKFMVYLQKENIIDESGMPKERFSAEFPKEGPSILRIQQVVRGDSAAYFCASSPRDRGPYTEAFFGQGTRLTVV.

This CDR3 reads CASSLDRAWGEAFF. The CDR3 bases are TGTGCCAGCAGCTTGGACAGGGCCTGGGGTGAAGCTTTCTTT. J is TRBJ1-1 and V is TRBV7-2, with 8 bases matching TRBD1. Germline V gives CDR1 SGHTA, CDR2 FQGNSA. The V gene end was trimmed by 3 bases and the J gene end by 7 bases; junction bases not matched to a gene: 7. The CDR3 extends over 14 amino acids.

Concerning this clone itself: The sample contains more than one DNA sequence encoding this CDR3. The rearrangement joins TRBV12-5 to TRBJ1-5; D is possibly TRBD1 (6 bases). The CDR3 spans 16 residues. V dropped 1 base and J dropped 0 bases, with 10 bases sitting between them. The germline V gene encodes CDR1 LGHNT and CDR2 FRNRAP. CDR3 in DNA: TGTGCTAGTGGTTTGGGAACAGGGTATAGCAATCAGCCCCAGCATTTT. It translates to CASGLGTGYSNQPQHF.

V usage is TRBV4-1 and J usage is TRBJ1-6, with D tentatively TRBD1 (5 bases). The CDR3 totals 17 residues. V lost 1 base and J 7 bases, leaving 17 bases between the germline ends. Looked up from germline, CDR1 is MGHRA and CDR2 is YSYEKL. CDR3: CASSQGVVGLQNSPLHF. The CDR3, as DNA: TGCGCCAGCAGCCAAGGGGTGGTGGGGCTTCAGAATTCACCCCTCCACTTT.

The rearrangement uses TRBV27 and TRBJ1-1, with D unclear. Germline V gene sequence: CDR1 MNHEY, CDR2 SMNVEV (reference sequence). This CDR3 region has 11 residues. Trimming pared 8 bases from V and 5 bases from J, leaving 9 bases between. The CDR3 sequence: CASFGLTEAFF. CDR3 bases: TGTGCCAGCTTTGGCCTTACTGAAGCTTTCTTT.

The chain combines TRBV19 with TRBJ2-7; D not certain. This CDR3 is built from 13 residues. In germline, CDR1 is LNHDA, CDR2 SQIVND (reference sequence). V gave up 2 bases and J gave up 5 bases, with 10 bases separating them. CDR3 nucleotide sequence: TGTGCCAGTAGTATACTAGTCGCGCACGAGCAGTACGTC. Its translation: CASSILVAHEQYV.

The V and J genes are TRBV6-5 and TRBJ2-5, with a tentative D call TRBD2 (7 bases). The CDR3 covers 13 residues. V was clipped by 2 bases and J by 4 bases, with 8 bases between them. Looked up from germline, CDR1 is MNHEY and CDR2 is SVGAGI. In DNA, the CDR3 is TGTGCCAGCAGTTACAGGGGGGGAGAGACCCAGTACTTC. Residues: CASSYRGGETQYF.

This chain links TRBV21-1 with TRBJ2-7; no check of the table's D call, TRBD2, against the DNA was made. TRBV21-1 is recorded as a pseudogene. The CDR3 runs to 15 residues. CDR3 sequence: CASSKGPAGAYEQYV. The CDR3 DNA sequence: TGTGCCAGCAGCAAAGGGCCGGCGGGAGCTTACGAGCAGTACGTC.

The chain uses TRBV9 and TRBJ1-6, with D possibly TRBD1 on 5 matching bases. Between the trimmed V and J ends, which lost 0 bases and 7 bases, there was a span of 14 bases. Germline-derived CDR1 and CDR2 are SGDLS and YYNGEE. The CDR3 runs 16 residues. In nucleotides, the CDR3 is TGTGCCAGCAGCGTAGGTTCGGGCAGGGCCAATTCACCCCTCCACTTT. This encodes CASSVGSGRANSPLHF. Full variable domain (outside the CDR3, taken from reference TRBV9 and TRBJ1-6): DSGVTQTPKHLITATGQRVTLRCSPRSGDLSVYWYQQSLDQGLQFLIQYYNGEERAKGNILERFSAQQFPDLHSELNLSSLELGDSALYFCASSVGSGRANSPLHFGNGTRLTVT.

The V call is TRBV13, the J call TRBJ2-7; 7 nucleotides match TRBD2. Trimming at V came to 5 bases and at J to 3 bases, leaving 7 bases not matched to a gene. CDR1 and CDR2 (germline): PRHDT, FYEKMQ (reference sequence). This CDR3 spans 14 amino acids. CDR3 protein: CASSPAGRLYEQYV. The CDR3 coding sequence is TGTGCCAGCAGCCCAGCGGGACGTCTCTACGAGCAGTACGTC.

In DNA form, the CDR3 reads TGTGCCAGCAGTTTTGGGCAGAGGGCCCCCTACGAGCAGTACTTC. This codes for CASSFGQRAPYEQYF. The chain couples TRBV27 to TRBJ2-7; the D gene is possibly TRBD2 (5 bases). Germline loops: CDR1 MNHEY, CDR2 SMNVEV (reference sequence). V was shortened by 3 bases and J by 2 bases, with 14 bases between the two germline ends. This CDR3 has 15 amino acids.

This clone was counted a single time. The J gene is TRBJ1-3, the V gene TRBV6-5, with D possibly matching TRBD1 (5 bases). CDR1 MNHEY and CDR2 SVGAGI come from the germline V gene. The V gene lost 6 bases and the J gene lost 8 bases, with 17 bases spanning the gap. The CDR3 has 14 residues. CDR3 loop: CASSRVGVGYTIYF. In nucleotides, the CDR3 is TGTGCCAGCAGCAGGGTTGGGGTTGGTTACACCATATATTTT.

The rearrangement joins TRBV3-1 (or the pseudogene TRBV3-2) to TRBJ1-4; D is possibly TRBD1 (5 bases). The V end was cut by 4 bases, the J end by 4 bases, with 16 bases between. This CDR3 has 16 residues. The germline gives CDR1 LGHDT, CDR2 YNNKEL (reference sequence). In DNA, the CDR3 is TGTGCCAGCAGCCCCGTCAAGAGACAGCTTAATGAAAAACTGTTTTTT. Its translation is CASSPVKRQLNEKLFF.

The gene calls are TRBV5-1 and TRBJ2-5; a possible D gene is TRBD2 (6 bases). The V gene lost 1 base and the J gene lost 4 bases, with 11 bases spanning the gap. The germline CDR1 and CDR2 sequences are SGHRS and YFSETQ. The CDR3 has 14 amino acids. The CDR3 sequence: CASSLPASVETQYF. The CDR3 nucleotides read TGCGCCAGCAGCTTGCCGGCTAGCGTAGAGACCCAGTACTTC.

The V and J genes are TRBV18 and TRBJ2-2, with D possibly TRBD1 on 5 matching bases. The CDR3 totals 16 residues. The V end lost 4 bases, the J end lost 6 bases, and 18 bases lay between the germline ends. Per germline, CDR1 KGHSH and CDR2 LQKENI. In nucleotides, the CDR3 is TGTGCCAGCTCACTCGAAGCAGGGAATCCCGCCGGGGAGCTGTTTTTT. Translating gives CASSLEAGNPAGELFF.

The chain carries TRBV7-3 and TRBJ2-1; D not certain. CDR3 length: 13 residues. CDR1 and CDR2 (germline): SGHTA, FQGTGA. Trimming pared 5 bases from V and 7 bases from J, leaving 12 bases between. The CDR3 loop reads CASSLNPRNEQFF. The CDR3 nucleotides read TGTGCCAGCAGCCTCAATCCGCGGAATGAGCAGTTCTTC. The whole variable domain, remainder taken from reference TRBV7-3 and TRBJ2-1, is GAGVSQTPSNKVTEKGKYVELRCDPISGHTALYWYRQSLGQGPEFLIYFQGTGAADDSGLPNDRFFAVRPEGSVSTLKIQRTERGDSAVYLCASSLNPRNEQFFGPGTRLTVL.

The chain recombines TRBV5-1 with TRBJ2-3, with D possibly TRBD1 on 5 matching bases. The CDR3 runs to 14 residues. The V gene lost 2 bases and the J gene lost 2 bases, with 9 bases spanning the gap. Germline values: CDR1 SGHRS, CDR2 YFSETQ. The CDR3, as DNA: TGCGCCAGCAGCTTAGAAGGGGACACAGATACGCAGTATTTT. Translated: CASSLEGDTDTQYF.